This TCR beta chain was recovered during a study of blood T cell repertoires in COVID-19. All recovered Cohort 3 donors got two negative PCRs, got clearance, or saw symptom resolution. Profiling relied on immunoSEQ multiplex PCR, and the TCRdb table lists in-frame clones only, not all of them. The sample lists roughly 170,000 clones, roughly 80% seen once, with 9.5% to 15% in the top ten. V lost 5 bases to trimming and J lost 4 bases, with 11 bases between them. The CDR3 length is 13 residues. The germline V gene encodes CDR1 SEHNR and CDR2 FQNEAQ (reference sequence). The sequenced material came from PBMCs or T cells enriched from blood (not recorded which). The receptor was isolated from a middle-aged man who had recovered from COVID-19. V is TRBV7-9 and J is TRBJ1-1, with unresolved D. DNA of the CDR3: TGTGCCAGCAGCGGCTCCGGGTCCACTGAAGCTTTCTTT. Its protein is CASSGSGSTEAFF.